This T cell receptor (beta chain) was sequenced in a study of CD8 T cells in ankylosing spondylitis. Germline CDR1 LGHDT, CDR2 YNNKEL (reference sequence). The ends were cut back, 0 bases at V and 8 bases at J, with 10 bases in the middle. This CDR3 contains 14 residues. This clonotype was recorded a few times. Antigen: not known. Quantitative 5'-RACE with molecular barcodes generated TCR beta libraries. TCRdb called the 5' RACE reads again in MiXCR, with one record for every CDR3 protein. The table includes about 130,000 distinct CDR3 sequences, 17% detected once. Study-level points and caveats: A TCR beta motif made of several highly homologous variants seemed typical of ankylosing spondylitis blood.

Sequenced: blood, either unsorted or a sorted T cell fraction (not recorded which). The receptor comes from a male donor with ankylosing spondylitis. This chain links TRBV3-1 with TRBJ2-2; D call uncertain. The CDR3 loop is CASSQESIWGELFF. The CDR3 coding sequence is TGTGCCAGCAGCCAAGAGTCTATTTGGGGGGAGCTGTTTTTT.